The text below deals with one TCR beta chain. The sample is drawn from a study of blood T cell repertoires in COVID-19. Germline V lookup: CDR1 SQVTM, CDR2 ANQGSEA. This CDR3 comprises 12 residues. Trimming removed 3 bases from V and 13 bases from J, with 19 bases in between. Across about two dozen US areas, participants ranged in age from roughly 18 to 95 years. Which cohort a participant joined came from the clinical history participants gave. Data came from immunoSEQ multiplex PCR; TCRdb stores just in-frame clones and leaves some out. This table holds hundreds of thousands of clones, around nine tenths found once.

This chain uses TRBV29-1 with TRBJ2-7; D perhaps matches TRBD2 (5 bases). The sequence came from a man in his 60s who had recovered from COVID-19. Sequenced sample: PBMCs or T cells enriched from blood (not recorded which). CDR3 bases: TGCAGCGTTGATAAGAGGGCCCCCCACGGCTACTTC. Encoded protein: CSVDKRAPHGYF.